The clone carrying this T cell receptor (beta chain) was observed once. Its antigen remains unidentified. This specimen belongs to a study of cytomegalovirus exposure and HLA in healthy donors. TCRdb keeps only in-frame clones here, not all; method: immunoSEQ multiplex PCR. This sample has 150,000 to 200,000 clones, with 86% found just once. Germline values: CDR1 MNHEY, CDR2 SMNVEV (reference sequence). V lost 5 bases to trimming and J lost 9 bases; unmatched junction nucleotides: 4. The CDR3 has 14 residues. Regarding the study as a whole: Published work reported that the classifier diagnosed cytomegalovirus status with high specificity and sensitivity.

The rearrangement links TRBV27 to TRBJ2-1, with 13 nucleotides matching TRBD2. This sequence originates from a man younger than 35 in good health and CMV-seropositive. The sequencing input was PBMCs. CDR3 protein: CASSGLAGEGEQFF. CDR3 in DNA: TGTGCCAGCAGTGGACTAGCGGGAGAGGGTGAGCAGTTCTTC.